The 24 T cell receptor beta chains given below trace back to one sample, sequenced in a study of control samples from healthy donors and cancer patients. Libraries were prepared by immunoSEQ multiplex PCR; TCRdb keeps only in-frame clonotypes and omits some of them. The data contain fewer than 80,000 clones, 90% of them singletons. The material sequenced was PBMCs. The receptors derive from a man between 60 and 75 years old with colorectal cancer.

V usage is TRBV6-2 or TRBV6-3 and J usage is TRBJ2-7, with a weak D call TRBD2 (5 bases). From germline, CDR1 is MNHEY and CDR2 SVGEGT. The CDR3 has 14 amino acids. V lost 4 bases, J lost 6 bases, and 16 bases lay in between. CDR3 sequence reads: CASSLPGTRGEQYF. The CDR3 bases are TGTGCCAGCAGTTTACCGGGAACCCGGGGCGAGCAGTACTTC.

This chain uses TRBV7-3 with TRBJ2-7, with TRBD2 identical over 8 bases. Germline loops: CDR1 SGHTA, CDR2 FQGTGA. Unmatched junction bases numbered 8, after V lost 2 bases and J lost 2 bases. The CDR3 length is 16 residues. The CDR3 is CASSLPGGLSPYEQYF. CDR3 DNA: TGTGCCAGCAGCTTACCGGGGGGGCTATCTCCCTACGAGCAGTACTTC.

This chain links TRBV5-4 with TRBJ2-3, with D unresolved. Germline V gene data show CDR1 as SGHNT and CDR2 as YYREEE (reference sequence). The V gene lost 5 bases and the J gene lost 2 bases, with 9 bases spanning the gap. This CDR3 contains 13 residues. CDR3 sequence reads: CASRSQATDTQYF. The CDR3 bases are TGTGCCAGCAGGAGCCAAGCCACAGATACGCAGTATTTT.

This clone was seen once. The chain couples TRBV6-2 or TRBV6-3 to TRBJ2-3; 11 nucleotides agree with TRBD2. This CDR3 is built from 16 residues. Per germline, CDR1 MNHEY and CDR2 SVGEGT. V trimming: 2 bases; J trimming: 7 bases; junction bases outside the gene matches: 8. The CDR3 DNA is TGTGCCAGCAGTTACCCGCCGGCTAGCGGGGGGTATACGCAGTATTTT. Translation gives CASSYPPASGGYTQYF.

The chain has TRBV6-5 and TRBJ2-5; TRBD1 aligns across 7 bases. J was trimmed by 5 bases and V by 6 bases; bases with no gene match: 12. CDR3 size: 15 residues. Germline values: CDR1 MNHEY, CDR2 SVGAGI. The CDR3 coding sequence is TGTGCCAGCAGGCACAGGGGCTTCAAGGGGGAGACCCAGTACTTC. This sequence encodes CASRHRGFKGETQYF.

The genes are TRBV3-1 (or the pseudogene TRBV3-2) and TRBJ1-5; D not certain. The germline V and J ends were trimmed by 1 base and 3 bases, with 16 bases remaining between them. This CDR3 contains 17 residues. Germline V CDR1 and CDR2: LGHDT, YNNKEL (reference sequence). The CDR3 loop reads CASSQGGVTAHNQPQHF. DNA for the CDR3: TGTGCCAGCAGCCAAGGAGGCGTGACGGCCCACAATCAGCCCCAGCATTTT.

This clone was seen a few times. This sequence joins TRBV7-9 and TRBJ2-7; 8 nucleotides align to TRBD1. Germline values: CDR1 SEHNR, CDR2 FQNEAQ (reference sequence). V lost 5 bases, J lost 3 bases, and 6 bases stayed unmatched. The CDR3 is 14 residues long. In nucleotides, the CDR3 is TGTGCCAGCAGCGCTCCCGGGACAGGCTACGAGCAGTACTTC. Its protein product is CASSAPGTGYEQYF.

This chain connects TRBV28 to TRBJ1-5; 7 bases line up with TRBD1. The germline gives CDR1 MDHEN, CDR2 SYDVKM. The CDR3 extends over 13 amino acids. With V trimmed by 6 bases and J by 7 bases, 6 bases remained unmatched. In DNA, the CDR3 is TGTGCCAGCAGAGAGGGGGCGGGGCAGCCCCAGCATTTT. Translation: CASREGAGQPQHF.

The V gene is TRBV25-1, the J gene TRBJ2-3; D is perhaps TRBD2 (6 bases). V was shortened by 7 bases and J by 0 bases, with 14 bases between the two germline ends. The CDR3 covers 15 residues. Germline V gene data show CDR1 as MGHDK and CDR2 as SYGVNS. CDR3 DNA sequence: TGTGCCAGCAAAAATCGCGGGGTTAGCACAGATACGCAGTATTTT. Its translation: CASKNRGVSTDTQYF.

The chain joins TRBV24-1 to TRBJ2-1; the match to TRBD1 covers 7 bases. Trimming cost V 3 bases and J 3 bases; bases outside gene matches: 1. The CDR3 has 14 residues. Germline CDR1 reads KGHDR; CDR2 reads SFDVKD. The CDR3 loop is CATSDRDSYNEQFF. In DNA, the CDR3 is TGTGCCACCAGTGATAGGGACAGCTACAATGAGCAGTTCTTC.

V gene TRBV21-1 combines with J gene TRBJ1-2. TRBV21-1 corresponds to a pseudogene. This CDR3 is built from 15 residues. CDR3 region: CASSRQRGRSYGYTF. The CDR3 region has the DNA TGTGCCAGCAGCCGCCAGCGGGGGCGCAGCTATGGCTACACCTTC.

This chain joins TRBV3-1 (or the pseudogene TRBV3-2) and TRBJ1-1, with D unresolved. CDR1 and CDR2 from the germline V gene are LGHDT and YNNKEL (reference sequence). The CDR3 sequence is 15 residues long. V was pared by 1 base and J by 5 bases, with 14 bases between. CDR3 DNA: TGTGCCAGCAGCCAAGCGGCAGGAGGTAGGACTGAAGCTTTCTTT. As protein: CASSQAAGGRTEAFF.

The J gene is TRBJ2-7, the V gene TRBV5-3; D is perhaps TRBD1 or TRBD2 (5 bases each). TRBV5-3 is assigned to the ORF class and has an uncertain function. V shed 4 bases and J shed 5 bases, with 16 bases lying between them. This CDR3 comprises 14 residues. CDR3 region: CARSGTPTSHEQYF. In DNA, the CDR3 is TGTGCCAGAAGCGGGACGCCGACTTCCCACGAGCAGTACTTC.

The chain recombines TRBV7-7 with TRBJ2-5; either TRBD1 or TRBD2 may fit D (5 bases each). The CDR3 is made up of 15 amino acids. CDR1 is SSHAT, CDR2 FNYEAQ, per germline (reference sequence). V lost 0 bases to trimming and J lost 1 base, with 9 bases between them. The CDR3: CASSLAGVGQETQYF. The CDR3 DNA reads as TGTGCCAGCAGCTTAGCGGGGGTAGGCCAAGAGACCCAGTACTTC.

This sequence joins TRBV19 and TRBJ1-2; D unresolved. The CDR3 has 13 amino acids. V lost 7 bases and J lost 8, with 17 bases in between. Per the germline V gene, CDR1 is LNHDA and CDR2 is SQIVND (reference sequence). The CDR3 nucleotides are TGTGCCAGTAATCGGAATCCCAGTGGAGGCTACACCTTC. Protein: CASNRNPSGGYTF.

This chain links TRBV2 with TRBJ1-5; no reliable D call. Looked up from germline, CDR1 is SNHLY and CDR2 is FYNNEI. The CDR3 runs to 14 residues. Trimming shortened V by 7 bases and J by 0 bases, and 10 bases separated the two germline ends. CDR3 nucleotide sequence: TGTGCCAGCAACCGACAACATAGCAATCAGCCCCAGCATTTT. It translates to CASNRQHSNQPQHF.

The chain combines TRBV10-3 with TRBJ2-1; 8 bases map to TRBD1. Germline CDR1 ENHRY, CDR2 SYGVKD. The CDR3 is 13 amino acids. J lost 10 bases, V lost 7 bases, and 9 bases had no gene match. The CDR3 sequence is CAITGVGQGEQFF. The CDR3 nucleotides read TGTGCCATCACCGGGGTAGGACAGGGCGAGCAGTTCTTC.

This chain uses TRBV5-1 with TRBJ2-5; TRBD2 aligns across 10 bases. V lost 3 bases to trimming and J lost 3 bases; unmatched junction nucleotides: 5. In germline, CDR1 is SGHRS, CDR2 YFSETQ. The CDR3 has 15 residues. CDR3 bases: TGCGCCAGCAGCTCGACCGGGACTAGCGAAGAGACCCAGTACTTC. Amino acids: CASSSTGTSEETQYF.

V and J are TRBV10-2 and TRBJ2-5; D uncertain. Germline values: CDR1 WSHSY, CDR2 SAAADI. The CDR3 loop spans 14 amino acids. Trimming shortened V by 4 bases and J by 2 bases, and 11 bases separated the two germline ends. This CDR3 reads CASSARRDQETQYF. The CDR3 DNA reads TGCGCCAGCAGTGCTCGGCGCGATCAAGAGACCCAGTACTTC.

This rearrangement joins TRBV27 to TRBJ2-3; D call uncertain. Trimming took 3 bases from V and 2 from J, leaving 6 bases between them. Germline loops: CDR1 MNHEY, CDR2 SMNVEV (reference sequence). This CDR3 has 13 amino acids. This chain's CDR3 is CASSFKYTDTQYF. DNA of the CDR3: TGTGCCAGCAGTTTTAAGTACACAGATACGCAGTATTTT.

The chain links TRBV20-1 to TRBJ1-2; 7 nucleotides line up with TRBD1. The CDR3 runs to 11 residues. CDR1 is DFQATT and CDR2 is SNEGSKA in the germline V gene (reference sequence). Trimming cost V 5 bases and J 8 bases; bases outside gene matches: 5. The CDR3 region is CSAVRGIGYTF. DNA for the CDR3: TGCAGTGCTGTCAGGGGGATCGGCTACACCTTC.

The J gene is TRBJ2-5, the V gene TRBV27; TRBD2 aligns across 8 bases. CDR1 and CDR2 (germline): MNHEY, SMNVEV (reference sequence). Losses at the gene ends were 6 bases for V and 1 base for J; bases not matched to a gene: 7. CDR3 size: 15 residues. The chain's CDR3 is CASSRAGAPQETQYF. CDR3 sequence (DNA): TGTGCCAGCAGCCGAGCGGGGGCCCCCCAAGAGACCCAGTACTTC.

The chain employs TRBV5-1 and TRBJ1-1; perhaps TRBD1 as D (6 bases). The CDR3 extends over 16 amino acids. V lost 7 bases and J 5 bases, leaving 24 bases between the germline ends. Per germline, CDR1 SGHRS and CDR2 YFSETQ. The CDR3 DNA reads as TGCGCCAGCGCCCGGGGGCAGGGAGGAAGGGGGACTGAAGCTTTCTTT. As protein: CASARGQGGRGTEAFF.

The CDR3 here is CASSIVTDSTDTQYF. CDR3 DNA sequence: TGTGCCAGTAGTATTGTGACCGATAGCACAGATACGCAGTATTTT. J is TRBJ2-3 and V is TRBV19; D unresolved. The CDR3 totals 15 residues. Germline values: CDR1 LNHDA, CDR2 SQIVND (reference sequence). The ends were cut back, 3 bases at V and 0 bases at J, with 10 bases in the middle.